This is a list of T cell receptor beta chains from one sample in a study of cytomegalovirus exposure and HLA in healthy donors. This table comes from immunoSEQ multiplex PCR, and its TCRdb copy is limited to in-frame clones, with some not included. The data contain approximately 190,000 clones, about 80% of them singletons. Specimen: PBMCs. These receptors all stem from a man between 18 and 29 years old in good health and CMV-seropositive. Both conserved end residues are part of each CDR3. The D gene is left open where the match is weak. The size entry is marked missing in some rows and otherwise reads once, few, many or a size class.

abundance,d_gene,v_gene,j_gene,CDR3nt,CDR3aa
-,-,TRBV4-2,TRBJ2-3,TGTGCCAGCAGCCAAGATAGTGACACAGATACGCAGTATTTT,CASSQDSDTDTQYF
-,TRBD2,TRBV30,TRBJ2-3,TGTGCCTGGAGTGAGGGGACTAGCGGGACCACAGATACGCAGTATTTT,CAWSEGTSGTTDTQYF
-,-,TRBV2,TRBJ2-3,TGTGCCAGCTCCGGGGGTAGCGATACGCAGTATTTT,CASSGGSDTQYF
-,-,TRBV27,TRBJ2-1,TGTGCCAGCAGTTGGGGGGAGTTCGGTGAGCAGTTCTTC,CASSWGEFGEQFF
few,-,TRBV6-4,TRBJ2-7,TGTGCCATCTACAGGCGAGGTTTC,CAIYRRGF
-,-,TRBV4-2,TRBJ2-1,TGTGCCAGCAGCCGCCAGCGGTTGGGGAGTAGCTCCTACAATGAGCAGTTCTTC,CASSRQRLGSSSYNEQFF
-,-,TRBV7-6,TRBJ2-2,TGTGCCAGCAGCTTAGGGGCGGGCCCCCAGAACACCGGGGAGCTGTTTTTT,CASSLGAGPQNTGELFF
-,-,TRBV11-2,TRBJ1-4,TGTGCCAGCAGCTTAGAGGGACTCCTCGGGGAAAAACTGTTTTTT,CASSLEGLLGEKLFF
-,-,TRBV30,TRBJ2-5,TGTGCCTGGAGGGGAGGCGGAGAGACCCAGTACTTC,CAWRGGGETQYF
once,-,TRBV27,TRBJ1-2,TGTGCCAGCAGTTTGGGAGGAAACTATGGCTACACCTTC,CASSLGGNYGYTF
-,-,TRBV28,TRBJ2-5,TGTGCCAGCAGTCCCTCGACAGGAAGGGAGACCCAGTACTTC,CASSPSTGRETQYF
-,TRBD2,TRBV27,TRBJ2-1,TGTGCCAGCAGTTCGGGACTAGCGGTGCGCAATGAGCAGTTCTTC,CASSSGLAVRNEQFF
-,-,TRBV30,TRBJ2-2,TGTGCCTGGAATATCGGCGGGGAGCTGTTTTTT,CAWNIGGELFF
-,-,TRBV30,TRBJ2-1,TGTGCCTGGAGTCCACACCCTCAGCGTGTCAACAATGAGCAGTTCTTC,CAWSPHPQRVNNEQFF
-,TRBD2,TRBV7-3,TRBJ2-1,TGTGCCAGCAGCCGCGGGAGCTCCTACAATGAGCAGTTCTTC,CASSRGSSYNEQFF
-,-,TRBV6-1,TRBJ1-1,TGTGCCAGCAGTCGTTCTGAAGCTTTCTTT,CASSRSEAFF
-,TRBD2,TRBV7-9,TRBJ2-7,TGTGCCAGCAGCAGGGGGACTAGCGGGAGGATCCCCTACGAGCAGTACTTC,CASSRGTSGRIPYEQYF
-,TRBD1,TRBV19,TRBJ2-2,TGTGCCAGTAGTACTGGACAGGCGAACACCGGGGAGCTGTTTTTT,CASSTGQANTGELFF
-,-,TRBV4-2,TRBJ2-7,TGTGCCAGCAGCCAAGATCTACCGGACGAGCAGTACTTC,CASSQDLPDEQYF
-,-,TRBV30,TRBJ1-2,TGTGCCTGGAGGCCAGCGGGGCAGAACTATGGCTACACCTTC,CAWRPAGQNYGYTF
-,TRBD1,TRBV11-3,TRBJ2-1,TGTGCCAGCAGCTTCCGAGACAGGGGATCGTACAATGAGCAGTTCTTC,CASSFRDRGSYNEQFF
-,TRBD2,TRBV7-6,TRBJ2-7,TGTGCCAGCAGCTTAGCGTCGGGCGGGAGAGGGTACGAGCAGTACTTC,CASSLASGGRGYEQYF
-,-,TRBV28,TRBJ1-2,TGTGCCAGCAGTTTATGGAGGGCGCATGGCTACACCTTC,CASSLWRAHGYTF
once,TRBD1,TRBV6-5,TRBJ2-1,TGTGCCAGCAGTTACAAGGGGGCCACTGAGCAGTTCTTC,CASSYKGATEQFF
-,TRBD2,TRBV6-4,TRBJ2-1,TGTGCCAGCAGTTTCACCGGGACTAGCGGGTTCAATGAGCAGTTCTTC,CASSFTGTSGFNEQFF
-,-,TRBV20-1,TRBJ2-1,TGCAGTGCTTCCAGGGGCAATGAGCAGTTCTTC,CSASRGNEQFF